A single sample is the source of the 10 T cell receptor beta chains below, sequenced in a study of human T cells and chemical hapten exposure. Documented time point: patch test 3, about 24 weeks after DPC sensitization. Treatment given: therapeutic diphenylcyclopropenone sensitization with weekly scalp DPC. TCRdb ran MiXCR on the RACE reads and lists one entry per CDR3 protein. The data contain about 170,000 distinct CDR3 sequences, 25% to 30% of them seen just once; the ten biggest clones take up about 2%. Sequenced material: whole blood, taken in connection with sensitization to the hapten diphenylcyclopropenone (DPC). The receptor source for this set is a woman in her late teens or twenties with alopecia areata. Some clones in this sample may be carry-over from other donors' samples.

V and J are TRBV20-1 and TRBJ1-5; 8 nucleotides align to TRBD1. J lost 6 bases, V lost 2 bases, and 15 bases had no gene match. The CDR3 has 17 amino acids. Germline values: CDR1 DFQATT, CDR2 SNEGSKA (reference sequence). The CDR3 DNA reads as TGCAGTGCTAGAACGGACAGGGCCGCGTGGGGGGGTCAGCCCCAGCATTTT. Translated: CSARTDRAAWGGQPQHF.

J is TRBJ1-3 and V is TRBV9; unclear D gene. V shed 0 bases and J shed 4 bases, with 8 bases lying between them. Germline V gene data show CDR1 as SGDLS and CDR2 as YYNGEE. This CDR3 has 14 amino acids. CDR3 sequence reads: CASSVAHAGNTIYF. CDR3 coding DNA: TGTGCCAGCAGCGTAGCTCATGCAGGAAACACCATATATTTT.

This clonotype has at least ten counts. Here the CDR3 DNA reads TGTGCCAGCAGCTTAGACAGGAGCTACTATGGCTACACCTTC. Translation: CASSLDRSYYGYTF. The chain combines TRBV7-2 with TRBJ1-2; possibly TRBD1 for D (5 bases). This CDR3 region has 14 residues. Germline V gene sequence: CDR1 SGHTA, CDR2 FQGNSA. The V end lost 1 base, the J end lost 3 bases, and 9 bases lay between the germline ends. Based on the CDR3 plus reference TRBV7-2 and TRBJ1-2, the full variable domain is GAGVSQSPSNKVTEKGKDVELRCDPISGHTALYWYRQSLGQGLEFLIYFQGNSAPDKSGLPSDRFSAERTGGSVSTLTIQRTQQEDSAVYLCASSLDRSYYGYTFGSGTRLTVV.

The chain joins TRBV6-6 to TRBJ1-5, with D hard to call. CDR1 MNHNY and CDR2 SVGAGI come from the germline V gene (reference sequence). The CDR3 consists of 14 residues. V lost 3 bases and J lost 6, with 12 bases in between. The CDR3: CASSYIGSSQPQHF. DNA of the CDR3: TGTGCCAGCAGTTATATAGGGTCGAGTCAGCCCCAGCATTTT.

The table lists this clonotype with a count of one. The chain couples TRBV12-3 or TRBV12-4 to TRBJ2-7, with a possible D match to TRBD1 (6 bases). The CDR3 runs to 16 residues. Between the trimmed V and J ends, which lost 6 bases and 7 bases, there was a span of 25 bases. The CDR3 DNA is TGTGCCAGCAGCTTTACCCAAGTGGACAGTGGTGGGGAGCAGTACTTC. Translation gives CASSFTQVDSGGEQYF.

CDR3 nucleotides: TGCGCCAGCAGCTTAAACCGGGACAGGGGTAACATTCAGTACTTC. This sequence encodes CASSLNRDRGNIQYF. V usage is TRBV5-1 and J usage is TRBJ2-4; TRBD1 agrees at 10 bases. Germline assignment: CDR1 SGHRS and CDR2 YFSETQ. The junction had 6 bases not matched to a gene; V was cut back by 2 bases and J by 7 bases. This CDR3 region has 15 residues.

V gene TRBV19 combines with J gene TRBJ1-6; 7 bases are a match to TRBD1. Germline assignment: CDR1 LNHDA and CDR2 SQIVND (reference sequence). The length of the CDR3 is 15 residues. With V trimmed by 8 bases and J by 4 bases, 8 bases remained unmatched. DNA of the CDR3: TGTGCCAGTTCCCGCGGGACAGCGTATAATTCACCCCTCCACTTT. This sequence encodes CASSRGTAYNSPLHF.

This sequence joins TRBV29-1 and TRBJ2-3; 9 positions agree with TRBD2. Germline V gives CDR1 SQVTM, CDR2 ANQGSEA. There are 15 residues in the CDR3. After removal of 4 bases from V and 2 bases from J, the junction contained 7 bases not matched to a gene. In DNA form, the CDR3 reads TGCAGCGTTGTGCGGGGCGGGGGGGCCACAGATACGCAGTATTTT. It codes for CSVVRGGGATDTQYF.

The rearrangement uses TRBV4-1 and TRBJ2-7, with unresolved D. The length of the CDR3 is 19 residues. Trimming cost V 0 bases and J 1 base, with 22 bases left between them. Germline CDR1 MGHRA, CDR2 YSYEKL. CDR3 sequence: CASSQDPLSASSFSYEQYF. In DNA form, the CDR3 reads TGCGCCAGCAGCCAAGACCCGTTGTCCGCATCATCATTTTCCTACGAGCAGTACTTC.

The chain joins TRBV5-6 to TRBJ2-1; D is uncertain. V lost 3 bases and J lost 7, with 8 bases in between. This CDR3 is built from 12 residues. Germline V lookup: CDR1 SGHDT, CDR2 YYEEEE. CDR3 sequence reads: CASSSVLNEQFF. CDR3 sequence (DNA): TGTGCCAGCAGCTCTGTCTTGAATGAGCAGTTCTTC.